This TCR beta chain came from a study of low-dose radiotherapy and immunotherapy resistance in tumors. Looking at the study overall: First-strand cDNA relied on TRAV- and TRBV-specific primers spanning alpha and beta chains.

As to time point: before trial treatment. The germline gives CDR1 MNHNY, CDR2 SVGAGI (reference sequence). Between the trimmed V and J ends, which lost 5 bases and 6 bases, there was a span of 13 bases. The CDR3 has 14 residues. PCR amplification of the TCRs was performed with Phusion for 20 to 25 PCR cycles, and it relied on a constant-region primer together with a V-primer adapter. mRNA that had been isolated underwent amplification through in vitro transcription. MiXCR, applied by TCRdb to the reads, yields one record per CDR3 protein. This sample has about 47,000 distinct CDR3 sequences, with roughly 10% found just once. This clonotype showed up many times.

The rearrangement links TRBV6-6 to TRBJ2-2, with TRBD2 as a possible D gene (5 bases). The sequences come from PBMCs, collected before treatment. This sequence was found in a female donor with ovarian cancer. In DNA, the CDR3 is TGTGCCAGCAGTCCAATCGAGGGCGCCGGGGAGCTGTTTTTT. Protein sequence: CASSPIEGAGELFF.